This TCR beta chain originates from a study of T cells in Graves' hyperthyroidism and ophthalmopathy. Germline CDR1 reads MNHEY; CDR2 reads SVGAGI. Between the trimmed V and J ends, which lost 2 bases and 2 bases, there was a span of 13 bases. The CDR3 is made up of 16 amino acids. Recently diagnosed hyperthyroidism of less than 2 months' duration affected patients aged 18 to 65. In regard to this clonotype: Its antigen is unknown.

The source material, RNA transcripts, was used to amplify TCR beta CDR3 regions. In the first-round RT-PCR of the TCR CDR3, the HTBI primer set was used. TCRdb reprocessed the multiplex PCR reads with MiXCR, giving one entry per CDR3 protein. The sample comprises a few hundred thousand distinct CDR3 sequences, 14% to 15% of which are singletons, and around a third rests with the top ten. Findings and limits, study-wide: Median prediction lead before ophthalmopathy onset was 6 to 8 months with the model. A model using 13 V-J features told ophthalmopathy apart from stable hyperthyroidism.

The V call is TRBV6-5, the J call TRBJ1-3; TRBD1 is a possible D gene (6 bases). This clonotype originated in a woman aged 25 to 45 with Graves' hyperthyroidism. Material: blood. CDR3 sequence: CASSYRAGVAGNTIYF. CDR3 coding DNA: TGTGCCAGCAGTTACAGGGCAGGGGTAGCTGGAAACACCATATATTTT.